The 23 T cell receptor beta chains in this list originate from one sample, sequenced in a study of CD8+CD57+ T cells in acquired aplastic anemia. For CDR3 and TCR beta VDJ profiling, genomic DNA was the template used. TCRdb fed the reads into MiXCR, producing one record per CDR3 protein. The sample lists some 170,000 distinct CDR3 sequences; roughly 47% were seen once. The sequenced material came from sorted CD4+, CD8+, or CD8+CD57+ T cells (not recorded which) from PBMCs. These receptors all stem from a human donor in good health.

The chain joins TRBV11-2 to TRBJ2-6, with unresolved D. CDR3 size: 15 residues. V was clipped by 3 bases and J by 0 bases, with 6 bases between them. Germline V CDR1 and CDR2: SGHAT, FQNNGV. CDR3 bases: TGTGCCAGCAGCTTTGGTAGCTCTGGGGCCAACGTCCTGACTTTC. This sequence encodes CASSFGSSGANVLTF. The variable domain in full, completed from reference TRBV11-2 and TRBJ2-6, reads EAGVAQSPRYKIIEKRQSVAFWCNPISGHATLYWYQQILGQGPKLLIQFQNNGVVDDSQLPKDRFSAERLKGVDSTLKIQPAKLEDSAVYLCASSFGSSGANVLTFGAGSRLTVL.

The chain joins TRBV2 to TRBJ1-2, with a tentative D call TRBD1 (5 bases). V lost 2 bases and J lost 8, with 12 bases in between. This CDR3 region has 13 residues. CDR1 and CDR2 from the germline V gene are SNHLY and FYNNEI. This CDR3 is CASSESRVGGYTF. The CDR3 coding sequence is TGTGCCAGCAGTGAAAGCAGGGTTGGAGGCTACACCTTC.

J is TRBJ2-5 and V is TRBV3-1, with TRBD1 matching 7 bases. After removal of 2 bases from V and 2 bases from J, the junction contained 2 bases not matched to a gene. The CDR3 is made up of 14 amino acids. Germline CDR1 LGHDT, CDR2 YNNKEL (reference sequence). Written as DNA, the CDR3 is TGTGCCAGCAGCCAAAGGGACAGACAAGAGACCCAGTACTTC. Translating gives CASSQRDRQETQYF.

This chain uses TRBV15 with TRBJ2-3; 14 nucleotides line up with TRBD2. V was pared by 0 bases and J by 6 bases, with 5 bases of the junction left unmatched. CDR1 and CDR2 (germline): LNHNV, YYDKDF (reference sequence). This CDR3 spans 17 amino acids. DNA for the CDR3: TGTGCCACCAGCAGAGACTGGACTAGCGGGAGGACGGATACGCAGTATTTT. It yields the protein CATSRDWTSGRTDTQYF.

Concerning this clonotype: Mismatch with germline at one junction end may stem from a read error. This rearrangement joins TRBV24-1 to TRBJ1-5; 12 bases match TRBD1. Germline CDR1 reads KGHDR; CDR2 reads SFDVKD. This CDR3 comprises 15 residues. The CDR3 DNA sequence: TGTGCCACCATCCGGGACAGGGGGCACAATCAGCCCCAGCACTTT. This sequence encodes CATIRDRGHNQPQHF.

Points on this clonotype: The CDR3 end shows no conserved phenylalanine or tryptophan, and so a read error is likely. This chain joins TRBV11-2 and TRBJ2-1, with D perhaps matching TRBD1 or TRBD2 (6 bases each). The CDR3 contains 16 residues. Germline lookup yields CDR1 SGHAT and CDR2 FQNNGV. V lost 0 bases to trimming and J lost 9 bases, with 18 bases between them. CDR3 nucleotides: TGTGCCAGCAGCTTAGACAACGGGGGCCCGGCCCTTGAGCAGTTCCTC. It specifies CASSLDNGGPALEQFL.

The chain combines TRBV15 with TRBJ2-3; D is uncertain. CDR1 and CDR2 (germline): LNHNV, YYDKDF (reference sequence). The CDR3 sequence is 14 residues long. V lost 1 base, J lost 0 bases, and 5 bases lay in between. The CDR3 DNA follows: TGTGCCACCAGCAGAGCCGGAAGCACAGATACGCAGTATTTT. Residues: CATSRAGSTDTQYF.

This chain links TRBV20-1 with TRBJ1-2, with D hard to call. With 6 bases removed from V and 3 bases from J, the gap between germline ends came to 8 bases. CDR3 length equals 11 residues. In germline, CDR1 is DFQATT, CDR2 SNEGSKA (reference sequence). CDR3: CSADVDYGYTF. The CDR3 DNA follows: TGCAGTGCAGACGTAGACTATGGCTACACCTTC.

Comments on this clonotype: Given a much more abundant clone one base away, this may be a read error. The rearrangement uses TRBV5-1 and TRBJ2-7, with 12 bases identical to TRBD1. The CDR3 consists of 15 residues. Losses at the gene ends were 4 bases for V and 11 bases for J; bases not matched to a gene: 13. Germline CDR1 and CDR2: SGHRS and YFSETQ. For the CDR3, the DNA is TGCGCCAGCAGCCTAGCTGTCGGGACAGGGGGCGCAAAGTACTTC. Protein: CASSLAVGTGGAKYF.

The chain links TRBV7-9 to TRBJ2-3; D remains unclear. Germline values: CDR1 SEHNR, CDR2 FQNEAQ (reference sequence). With 5 bases removed from V and 7 bases from J, the gap between germline ends came to 7 bases. The length of the CDR3 is 11 residues. DNA of the CDR3: TGTGCCAGCAGCCCGCAATATACGCAGTATTTT. Translation gives CASSPQYTQYF.

This sequence joins TRBV20-1 and TRBJ1-6, with D hard to call. CDR1 is DFQATT and CDR2 is SNEGSKA in the germline V gene (reference sequence). The CDR3 is made up of 14 amino acids. Trimming took 4 bases from V and 8 from J, leaving 15 bases between them. The CDR3 DNA follows: TGCAGTGCTACCCTCCCGGGGTCGCATTCACCCCTCCACTTT. Residues: CSATLPGSHSPLHF.

This clonotype was found once. This rearrangement joins TRBV7-6 to TRBJ2-3; 7 bases fit TRBD2. The CDR3 has 17 amino acids. J gave up 0 bases and V 0 bases, and 6 bases lay outside the gene matches. From germline, CDR1 is SGHVS and CDR2 FNYEAQ. The chain's CDR3 is CASSLASPSGSTDTQYF. The CDR3 region has the DNA TGTGCCAGCAGCTTAGCGAGCCCTAGCGGAAGCACAGATACGCAGTATTTT.

This clonotype was seen repeatedly, ten times or more. The rearrangement uses TRBV20-1 and TRBJ1-2, with 7 positions matching TRBD1. Germline CDR1 is DFQATT and CDR2 is SNEGSKA (reference sequence). This CDR3 contains 13 residues. The junction had 6 bases not matched to a gene; V was cut back by 4 bases and J by 4 bases. The CDR3 reads CSATTQGGYGYTF. In nucleotides, the CDR3 is TGCAGTGCTACTACCCAGGGGGGCTATGGCTACACCTTC.

The V call is TRBV29-1, the J call TRBJ2-1; D gene uncertain. The CDR3 runs 11 residues. With 2 bases removed from V and 9 bases from J, the gap between germline ends came to 8 bases. Germline-derived CDR1 and CDR2 are SQVTM and ANQGSEA. DNA of the CDR3: TGCAGCGTTGAACCCCCGGCTGAGCAGTTCTTC. Translating it yields CSVEPPAEQFF.

There are a few counts of this clonotype. The CDR3 loop is CSARTGQSQETQYF. CDR3 DNA sequence: TGCAGTGCTAGGACGGGACAGTCTCAAGAGACCCAGTACTTC. V usage is TRBV20-1 and J usage is TRBJ2-5; TRBD1 matches 7 bases. The germline CDR1 and CDR2 sequences are DFQATT and SNEGSKA (reference sequence). The CDR3 loop spans 14 amino acids. The V gene end was trimmed by 3 bases and the J gene end by 2 bases; junction bases not matched to a gene: 6.

This clonotype was detected ten times or more. V usage is TRBV30 and J usage is TRBJ1-6; D uncertain. Germline CDR1 and CDR2: GTSNPN and SVGIG (reference sequence). CDR3 size: 12 residues. V was trimmed by 4 bases and J by 15 bases, leaving 16 bases between them. The chain's CDR3 is CAWNPGRTYLHF. Written as DNA, the CDR3 is TGTGCCTGGAACCCAGGACGTACCTACCTCCACTTT.

The chain is built from TRBV10-1 and TRBJ2-3; TRBD1 matches 9 bases. Germline assignment: CDR1 WNHNN and CDR2 SYGVQD (reference sequence). J lost 5 bases, V lost 8 bases, and 5 bases had no gene match. CDR3 size: 13 residues. CDR3 protein: CASRQGVGDTQYF. In DNA, the CDR3 is TGCGCCAGCCGACAGGGGGTGGGAGATACGCAGTATTTT.

Points on this clonotype: One end of the junction is discordant with germline, which a read error may explain. The rearrangement links TRBV10-1 to TRBJ1-2; D remains unclear. Germline lookup yields CDR1 WNHNN and CDR2 SYGVQD (reference sequence). CDR3 length equals 13 residues. This chain's CDR3 is CASSESPTYGYAF. The CDR3 region has the DNA TGCGCCAGCAGTGAAAGTCCGACCTATGGCTACGCCTTC.

A few counts support this clonotype. CDR3 bases: TGTGCCAGCACTGGATTAACCTACAATGAGCAGTTCTTC. This codes for CASTGLTYNEQFF. V gene TRBV2 combines with J gene TRBJ2-1; D is unresolved. The CDR3 runs to 13 residues. Germline CDR1 SNHLY, CDR2 FYNNEI. V gave up 7 bases and J gave up 2 bases, with 9 bases separating them.

The table lists this clonotype with a few counts. The rearrangement joins TRBV27 to TRBJ1-4; 7 bases agree with TRBD1. CDR1 MNHEY and CDR2 SMNVEV come from the germline V gene (reference sequence). The CDR3 has 15 residues. The V segment lost 3 bases and the J segment 10 bases; nucleotides outside the gene matches: 11. The CDR3 nucleotides are TGTGCCAGCAGTTTGCGATGGGACAGAGGGGGAAAACTGTTTTTT. Its translation is CASSLRWDRGGKLFF.

This clonotype occurred many times. The rearrangement uses TRBV6-1 and TRBJ2-7, with 7 positions matching TRBD1. The CDR3 runs 14 residues. With 6 bases clipped from V and 6 bases from J, the junction kept 11 bases outside the gene matches. CDR1 MNHNS and CDR2 SASEGT come from the germline V gene. DNA for the CDR3: TGTGCCAGCAGCTTTTCGGGACAGATTGCCGAGCAGTACTTC. Its translation is CASSFSGQIAEQYF.

The chain has TRBV10-2 and TRBJ2-7; TRBD2 might be the D (6 bases). V was clipped by 7 bases and J by 5 bases, with 15 bases between them. Germline-derived CDR1 and CDR2 are WSHSY and SAAADI. The CDR3 extends over 13 amino acids. The CDR3 here is CASKEGWVDEQYF. The DNA of the CDR3 is TGCGCCAGCAAGGAGGGATGGGTCGACGAGCAGTACTTC.

This clonotype was picked up a small number of times. This chain connects TRBV11-2 to TRBJ1-1; D not resolved. Germline CDR1 is SGHAT and CDR2 is FQNNGV. The CDR3 runs 15 residues. V dropped 3 bases and J dropped 4 bases, with 15 bases sitting between them. This CDR3 is CASSFGTGGITEAFF. CDR3 nucleotide sequence: TGTGCCAGCAGCTTTGGCACCGGAGGCATCACTGAAGCTTTCTTT.